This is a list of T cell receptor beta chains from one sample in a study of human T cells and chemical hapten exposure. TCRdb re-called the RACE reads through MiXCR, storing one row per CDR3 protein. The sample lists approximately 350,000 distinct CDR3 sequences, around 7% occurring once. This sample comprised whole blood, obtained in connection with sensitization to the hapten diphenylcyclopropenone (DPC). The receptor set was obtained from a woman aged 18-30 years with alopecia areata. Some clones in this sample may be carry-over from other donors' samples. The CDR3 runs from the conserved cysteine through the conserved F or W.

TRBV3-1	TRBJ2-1	CASSHDRSHGYNEQFF
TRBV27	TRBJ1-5	CASSTVRGASNQPQHF
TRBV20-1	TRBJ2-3	CSARLAGGGNTQYF
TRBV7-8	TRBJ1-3	CASSLEPGNTIYF
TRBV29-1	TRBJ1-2	CSVDGAGQYNYGYTF
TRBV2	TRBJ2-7	CASSVGTGEQYF
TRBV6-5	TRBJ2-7	CASKQPGLAGGYEQYF
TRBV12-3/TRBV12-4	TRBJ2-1	CASTKGAPRGPSNEQFF
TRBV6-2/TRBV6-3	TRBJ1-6	CASSYGTGWNSPLHF
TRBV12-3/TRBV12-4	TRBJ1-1	CASRFGVTEAFF
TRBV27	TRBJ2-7	CASSFTGTGSYEQYF
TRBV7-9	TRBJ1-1	CASSKGTGGMNTEAFF
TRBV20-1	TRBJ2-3	CSAYGLAGGTDTQYF
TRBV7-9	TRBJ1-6	CASSLAGIGSPLHF
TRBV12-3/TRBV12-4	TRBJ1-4	CASNPGGPNEKLFF
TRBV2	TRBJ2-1	CASSVDYYNEQFF
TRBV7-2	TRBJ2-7	CASRVGRGVDEQYF
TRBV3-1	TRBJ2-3	CASSQVQALDTQYF